The 23 T cell receptor beta chains presented below share a single source sample, sequenced in a study of blood T cell repertoires in COVID-19. The method was immunoSEQ multiplex PCR; TCRdb's version includes in-frame clones alone and lacks a portion of them. The sample includes about 190,000 clones, roughly four fifths of them seen just once. Sequenced input: peripheral blood. All receptors come from a woman younger than 45 with acute or convalescent COVID-19.

The rearrangement uses TRBV18 and TRBJ1-1; D gene ambiguous. Germline-derived CDR1 and CDR2 are KGHSH and LQKENI. The CDR3 runs to 14 residues. V was cut by 8 bases and J by 1 base, with 14 bases left in between. CDR3 protein: CASTRGQANTEAFF. The CDR3 DNA reads as TGTGCCAGCACACGAGGGCAGGCGAACACTGAAGCTTTCTTT.

V gene TRBV7-2 combines with J gene TRBJ1-2; 7 bases map to TRBD1. The CDR3 totals 13 residues. CDR1 is SGHTA and CDR2 is FQGNSA in the germline V gene. Trimming removed 7 bases from V and 4 bases from J; junction bases left unmatched: 6. The CDR3 coding sequence is TGTGCCAGCACCGAGACAGGGCCCTATGGCTACACCTTC. Its translation is CASTETGPYGYTF.

The chain is built from TRBV14 and TRBJ1-3; D is uncertain. The CDR3 runs 13 residues. With 4 bases removed from V and 9 bases from J, the gap between germline ends came to 13 bases. Germline values: CDR1 SGHDN, CDR2 FVKESK. The chain's CDR3 is CASSLGAGATIYF. The CDR3, as DNA: TGTGCCAGCAGCCTCGGAGCTGGCGCCACCATATATTTT.

The rearrangement links TRBV6-5 to TRBJ1-6, with no clear D. Per the germline V gene, CDR1 is MNHEY and CDR2 is SVGAGI. The length of the CDR3 is 13 residues. Trimming stripped 6 bases from V and 7 bases from J, with 10 bases between. The CDR3 loop reads CASSHRGNSPLHF. CDR3 bases: TGTGCCAGCAGCCACCGAGGGAATTCACCCCTCCACTTT.

The chain joins TRBV29-1 to TRBJ2-7; 12 nucleotides agree with TRBD2. The CDR3 length is 14 residues. V was pared by 6 bases and J by 6 bases, with 9 bases of the junction left unmatched. CDR1 and CDR2 from the germline V gene are SQVTM and ANQGSEA. The CDR3 DNA reads TGCAGCGTGGAACTAGCGGGGGGCCCCCCCGAGCAGTACTTC. Translating gives CSVELAGGPPEQYF.

The genes are TRBV5-8 and TRBJ1-5; TRBD1 matches at 8 bases. The CDR3 sequence is 17 residues long. V gave up 4 bases and J gave up 4 bases; unmatched junction bases: 13. CDR1 and CDR2 from the germline V gene are SGHTS and YDEGEE. The CDR3 DNA follows: TGTGCCAGCAGCCTGGAGTTGTCGACAGGGGCGAATCAGCCCCAGCATTTT. This translates into CASSLELSTGANQPQHF.

This chain joins TRBV7-8 and TRBJ1-1; D possibly corresponds to TRBD1 (5 bases). The CDR3 spans 16 residues. Trimming removed 1 base at V and 0 bases at J, with 12 bases between. In germline, CDR1 is SGHVS, CDR2 FQNEAQ. The CDR3 loop reads CASSLEWAGMNTEAFF. The CDR3 region has the DNA TGTGCCAGCAGCTTAGAGTGGGCAGGGATGAACACTGAAGCTTTCTTT.

This chain uses TRBV7-3 with TRBJ2-2; 9 bases are shared with TRBD2. Germline assignment: CDR1 SGHTA and CDR2 FQGTGA. This CDR3 has 16 residues. With 3 bases clipped from V and 2 bases from J, the junction kept 4 bases outside the gene matches. CDR3 in amino acids: CASSLLAGPNTGELFF. The CDR3 bases are TGTGCCAGCAGCTTGCTAGCGGGGCCCAACACCGGGGAGCTGTTTTTT.

On this clone itself: This sample includes further DNA sequences coding for the same CDR3. The genes are TRBV29-1 and TRBJ2-2; D gene unclear. Germline loops: CDR1 SQVTM, CDR2 ANQGSEA. The V end was cut by 7 bases, the J end by 1 base, with 7 bases between. The CDR3 is made up of 12 amino acids. The CDR3 region has the DNA TGCAGCGGAGGCTTGAACACCGGGGAGCTGTTTTTT. Amino acid sequence: CSGGLNTGELFF.

J is TRBJ1-1 and V is TRBV19; D may be TRBD1 (5 bases). The CDR3 extends over 19 amino acids. V was clipped by 5 bases and J by 0 bases, with 25 bases between them. Germline lookup yields CDR1 LNHDA and CDR2 SQIVND (reference sequence). This chain's CDR3 is CASSAQGLVPLVVNTEAFF. CDR3 nucleotide sequence: TGTGCCAGTAGTGCGCAGGGATTGGTCCCGCTGGTAGTGAACACTGAAGCTTTCTTT.

V gene TRBV5-4 combines with J gene TRBJ1-2; TRBD1 matches 7 bases. Germline V CDR1 and CDR2: SGHNT, YYREEE (reference sequence). J was trimmed by 4 bases and V by 1 base; bases with no gene match: 10. The length of the CDR3 is 16 residues. This CDR3 is CASSLYSTGQIYGYTF. CDR3 DNA: TGTGCCAGCAGCTTGTATTCGACGGGACAGATCTATGGCTACACCTTC.

The chain links TRBV7-9 to TRBJ1-1, with 8 bases fitting TRBD1. This CDR3 is built from 12 residues. CDR1 is SEHNR and CDR2 is FQNEAQ in the germline V gene (reference sequence). The V gene end was trimmed by 5 bases and the J gene end by 7 bases; junction bases not matched to a gene: 3. CDR3 sequence reads: CASSPGTGEAFF. In DNA form, the CDR3 reads TGTGCCAGCAGCCCGGGGACAGGTGAAGCTTTCTTT. Complete variable domain (other parts from reference TRBV7-9 and TRBJ1-1): DTGVSQNPRHKITKRGQNVTFRCDPISEHNRLYWYRQTLGQGPEFLTYFQNEAQLEKSRLLSDRFSAERPKGSFSTLEIQRTEQGDSAMYLCASSPGTGEAFFGQGTRLTVV.

This sequence joins TRBV28 and TRBJ1-5, with TRBD1 matching 9 bases. Per the germline V gene, CDR1 is MDHEN and CDR2 is SYDVKM. There are 14 residues in the CDR3. The V and J ends lost 3 bases and 6 bases, in that order; junction bases with no gene match: 3. The CDR3 sequence: CASSFPTGGQPQHF. The CDR3 nucleotides read TGTGCCAGCAGTTTCCCGACAGGGGGTCAGCCCCAGCATTTT.

The rearrangement links TRBV3-1 (or the pseudogene TRBV3-2) to TRBJ2-7, with 8 bases matching TRBD2. This CDR3 comprises 14 residues. J gave up 5 bases and V 7 bases, and 10 bases lay outside the gene matches. CDR1 and CDR2 from the germline V gene are LGHDT and YNNKEL (reference sequence). The CDR3 coding sequence is TGTGCCAGCACCTCTTTCGGGAGGGACCACGAGCAGTACTTC. Protein product: CASTSFGRDHEQYF.

This clone has only a few counts. The rearrangement links TRBV20-1 to TRBJ2-7; no reliable D call. Germline CDR1 and CDR2: DFQATT and SNEGSKA (reference sequence). The length of the CDR3 is 15 residues. Trimming removed 3 bases at V and 6 bases at J, with 21 bases between. CDR3 loop: CSASKWPHTTGEQYF. Here the CDR3 DNA reads TGCAGTGCTAGTAAGTGGCCTCATACTACTGGCGAGCAGTACTTC.

The chain employs TRBV28 and TRBJ1-5; D remains unclear. Germline assignment: CDR1 MDHEN and CDR2 SYDVKM. V lost 6 bases and J lost 1, with 13 bases in between. This CDR3 comprises 15 residues. CDR3 sequence reads: CASRKGGISNQPQHF. In DNA, the CDR3 is TGTGCCAGCAGAAAAGGAGGGATAAGCAATCAGCCCCAGCATTTT.

This clone has only one observation. The rearrangement uses TRBV7-8 and TRBJ1-1; 9 bases are shared with TRBD1. Per germline, CDR1 SGHVS and CDR2 FQNEAQ. J gave up 0 bases and V 2 bases, and 7 bases lay outside the gene matches. The CDR3 contains 17 residues. The CDR3 nucleotides are TGTGCCAGCAGCTTACGTGGGACAGGGCGGTTGAACACTGAAGCTTTCTTT. Amino acid sequence: CASSLRGTGRLNTEAFF.

The V gene is TRBV3-1 (or the pseudogene TRBV3-2), the J gene TRBJ2-3, with TRBD1 matching 10 bases. Losses at the gene ends were 4 bases for V and 4 bases for J; bases not matched to a gene: 5. Germline CDR1 reads LGHDT; CDR2 reads YNNKEL (reference sequence). This CDR3 has 15 amino acids. The CDR3 loop is CASSLGTGVADTQYF. CDR3 DNA sequence: TGTGCCAGCAGCCTCGGGACAGGGGTGGCAGATACGCAGTATTTT.

This rearrangement joins TRBV7-2 to TRBJ2-7, with D maybe TRBD2 (6 bases). V was shortened by 5 bases and J by 6 bases, with 23 bases between the two germline ends. This CDR3 has 16 residues. The germline V gene has CDR1 SGHTA and CDR2 FQGNSA. In DNA form, the CDR3 reads TGTGCCAGCAGCCCCCAAGTCGGAGCCGGGGGTGGCGAGCAGTACTTC. Translation gives CASSPQVGAGGGEQYF.

The chain is built from TRBV5-3 and TRBJ2-2; 14 bases fit TRBD2. TRBV5-3 qualifies as an ORF whose function is uncertain. CDR3 length: 19 residues. With V trimmed by 0 bases and J by 3 bases, 7 bases remained unmatched. In nucleotides, the CDR3 is TGTGCCAGAAGCTTGGGACTAGCGGGAGGGTTTACGGACACCGGGGAGCTGTTTTTT. It specifies CARSLGLAGGFTDTGELFF.

This clone has a single count. This chain connects TRBV18 to TRBJ2-1; possibly TRBD2 for D (7 bases). Germline CDR1 is KGHSH and CDR2 is LQKENI. V gave up 3 bases and J gave up 8 bases, with 23 bases separating them. This CDR3 spans 17 amino acids. For the CDR3, the DNA is TGTGCCAGCTCACCCCCCTTTCTTGGGGGGGCTGGGGATGAGCAGTTCTTC. Encoded protein: CASSPPFLGGAGDEQFF.

This clone was counted between two and nine times. V usage is TRBV7-9 and J usage is TRBJ1-1; perhaps TRBD1 as D (6 bases). The CDR3 contains 13 residues. Germline V lookup: CDR1 SEHNR, CDR2 FQNEAQ (reference sequence). Trimming took 6 bases from V and 1 from J, leaving 9 bases between them. CDR3 nucleotides: TGTGCCAGCAGAAGGACAGAGAACACTGAAGCTTTCTTT. Translating it yields CASRRTENTEAFF.

The rearrangement links TRBV28 to TRBJ2-7, with a possible D match to TRBD1 (6 bases). The CDR3 spans 16 residues. V was pared by 8 bases and J by 3 bases, with 23 bases between. The V gene's germline CDR1 is MDHEN and CDR2 SYDVKM. This CDR3 is CASGPGMGRGGYEQYF. In DNA form, the CDR3 reads TGTGCCAGCGGCCCTGGGATGGGCAGGGGTGGCTACGAGCAGTACTTC.